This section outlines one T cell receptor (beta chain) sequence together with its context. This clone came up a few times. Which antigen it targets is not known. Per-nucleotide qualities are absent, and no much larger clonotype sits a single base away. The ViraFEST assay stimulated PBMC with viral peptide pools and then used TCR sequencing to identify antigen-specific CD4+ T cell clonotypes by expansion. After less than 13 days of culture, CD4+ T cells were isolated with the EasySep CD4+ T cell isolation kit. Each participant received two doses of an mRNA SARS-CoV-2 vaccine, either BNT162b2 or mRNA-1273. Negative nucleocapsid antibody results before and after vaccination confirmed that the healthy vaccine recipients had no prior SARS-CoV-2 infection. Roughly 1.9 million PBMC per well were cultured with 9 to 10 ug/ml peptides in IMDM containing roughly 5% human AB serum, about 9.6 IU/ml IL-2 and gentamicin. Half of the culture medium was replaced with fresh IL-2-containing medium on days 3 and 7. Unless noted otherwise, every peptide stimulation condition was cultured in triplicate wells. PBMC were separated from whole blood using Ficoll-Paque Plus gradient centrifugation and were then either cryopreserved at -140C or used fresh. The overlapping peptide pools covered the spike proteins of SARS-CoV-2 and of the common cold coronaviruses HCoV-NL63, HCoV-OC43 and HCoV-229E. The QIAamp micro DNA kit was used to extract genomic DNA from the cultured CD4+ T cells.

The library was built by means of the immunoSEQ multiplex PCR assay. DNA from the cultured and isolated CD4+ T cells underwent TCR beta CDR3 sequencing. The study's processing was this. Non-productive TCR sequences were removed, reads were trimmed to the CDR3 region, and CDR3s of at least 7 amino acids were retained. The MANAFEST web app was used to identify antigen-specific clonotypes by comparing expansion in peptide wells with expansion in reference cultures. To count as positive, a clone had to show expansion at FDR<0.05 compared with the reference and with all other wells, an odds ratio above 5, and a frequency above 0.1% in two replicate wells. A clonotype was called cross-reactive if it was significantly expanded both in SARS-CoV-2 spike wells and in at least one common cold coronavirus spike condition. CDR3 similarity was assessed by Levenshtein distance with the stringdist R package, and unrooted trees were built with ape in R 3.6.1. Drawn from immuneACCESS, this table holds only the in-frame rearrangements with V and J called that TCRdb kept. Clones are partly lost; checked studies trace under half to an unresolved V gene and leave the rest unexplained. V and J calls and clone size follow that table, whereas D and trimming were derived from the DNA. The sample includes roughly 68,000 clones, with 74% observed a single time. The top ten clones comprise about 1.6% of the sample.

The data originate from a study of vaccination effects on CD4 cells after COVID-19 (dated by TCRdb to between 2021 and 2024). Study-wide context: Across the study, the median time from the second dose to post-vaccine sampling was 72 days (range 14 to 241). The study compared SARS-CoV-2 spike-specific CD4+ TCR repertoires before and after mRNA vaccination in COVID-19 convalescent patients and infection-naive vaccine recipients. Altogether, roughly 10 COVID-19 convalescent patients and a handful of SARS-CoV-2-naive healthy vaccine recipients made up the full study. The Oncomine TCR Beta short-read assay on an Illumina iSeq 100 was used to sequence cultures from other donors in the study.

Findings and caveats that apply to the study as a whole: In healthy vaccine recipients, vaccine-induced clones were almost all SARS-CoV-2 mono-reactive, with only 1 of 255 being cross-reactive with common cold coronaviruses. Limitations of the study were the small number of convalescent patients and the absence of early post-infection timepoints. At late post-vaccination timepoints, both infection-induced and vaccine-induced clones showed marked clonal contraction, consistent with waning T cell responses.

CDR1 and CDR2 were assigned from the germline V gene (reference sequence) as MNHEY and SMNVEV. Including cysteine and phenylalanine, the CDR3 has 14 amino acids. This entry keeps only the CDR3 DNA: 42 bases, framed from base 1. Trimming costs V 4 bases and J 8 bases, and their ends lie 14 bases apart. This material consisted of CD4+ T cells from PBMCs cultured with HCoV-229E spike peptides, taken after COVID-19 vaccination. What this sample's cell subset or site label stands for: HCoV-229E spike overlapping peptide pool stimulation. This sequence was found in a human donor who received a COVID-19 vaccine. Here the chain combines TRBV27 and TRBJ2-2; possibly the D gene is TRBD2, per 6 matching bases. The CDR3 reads CASSSGVRAGELFF. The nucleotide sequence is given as TGTGCCAGCAGTTCGGGGGTCCGGGCTGGGGAGCTGTTTTTT.